This entry features one T cell receptor beta chain sequence. Antigen: not known. Looked up from germline, CDR1 is SQVTM and CDR2 is ANQGSEA. The CDR3 has 14 amino acids. The ends were cut back, 4 bases at V and 7 bases at J, with 19 bases in the middle. The entry originates in a study of cytomegalovirus exposure and HLA in healthy donors. The wider study: The Caucasian-associated ancestry cluster contained more than 75% of the approximately 400 genotyped donors.

PCR primers comprised 60 Vbeta and 13 Jbeta primers. Libraries were prepared by immunoSEQ multiplex PCR; TCRdb keeps only in-frame clonotypes and omits some of them. The sample contains about 140,000 clones, roughly 74% of which appear only once. Study results and limitations: Data from an earlier analysis indicated that most TCR beta V segments were productive either about 87% or about 30% of the time.

This chain links TRBV29-1 with TRBJ1-2; TRBD1 might be the D (6 bases). The specimen was PBMCs. This TCR was sampled from a young man in good health and CMV-seropositive. This chain's CDR3 is CSVAGVGYPSGYTF. CDR3 in DNA: TGCAGCGTTGCAGGGGTAGGATACCCGTCTGGCTACACCTTC.